The clone carrying this T cell receptor (beta chain) is a singleton in its sample. This sample was taken from a study of T cells in Graves' hyperthyroidism and ophthalmopathy. The J segment lost 5 bases and the V segment lost 4 bases, leaving 3 bases of the junction unmatched. The CDR3 runs 13 residues. CDR1 is ENHRY and CDR2 is SYGVKD in the germline V gene. Amplification of TCR beta CDR3 regions used RNA as the template. Researchers ran a first-round RT-PCR on the TCR CDR3 using the HTBI primer set. In TCRdb, the multiplex PCR reads were re-called with MiXCR into one record per CDR3 protein. The sample lists roughly 710,000 distinct CDR3 sequences, around a third seen once, with around 31% in the top ten.

The source is a woman aged 35 to 49 with Graves' hyperthyroidism. The sequencing sample was made of blood. The V gene is TRBV10-3, the J gene TRBJ2-7; 9 nucleotides match TRBD1. CDR3: CAISGGTGNEQYF. CDR3 in DNA: TGTGCCATCAGTGGGGGGACAGGGAACGAGCAGTACTTC.